Following are 7 T cell receptor beta chains from one sample sequenced in a study of blood T cell repertoires in COVID-19. Produced via immunoSEQ multiplex PCR; TCRdb's table is partial and in-frame only. This repertoire shows roughly 200,000 clones, around 90% found once; its top ten account for approximately 0.5%. The sample comprised peripheral blood. These receptors all stem from a man in his forties or fifties with acute or convalescent COVID-19.

The chain carries TRBV7-6 and TRBJ2-1, with D possibly being TRBD2 (6 bases). Per the germline V gene, CDR1 is SGHVS and CDR2 is FNYEAQ. The CDR3 length is 22 residues. V shed 1 base and J shed 0 bases, with 28 bases lying between them. The CDR3, as DNA: TGTGCCAGCAGCTTAGTTCCCGCAGCTACGTCTAGCGCGGTGAGCTCCTACAATGAGCAGTTCTTC. Its translation is CASSLVPAATSSAVSSYNEQFF.

The chain links TRBV20-1 to TRBJ2-3; maybe TRBD2 (6 bases). The V gene lost 3 bases and the J gene lost 0 bases, with 10 bases spanning the gap. CDR3 size: 14 residues. Germline lookup yields CDR1 DFQATT and CDR2 SNEGSKA (reference sequence). CDR3 sequence reads: CSASFLASTDTQYF. CDR3 nucleotide sequence: TGCAGTGCTAGTTTCCTAGCGAGCACAGATACGCAGTATTTT.

This chain connects TRBV7-9 to TRBJ2-2, with unresolved D. CDR1 SEHNR and CDR2 FQNEAQ come from the germline V gene (reference sequence). The CDR3 spans 14 residues. Trimming pared 1 base from V and 5 bases from J, leaving 8 bases between. This CDR3 reads CASSLVVLTGELFF. The CDR3 region has the DNA TGTGCCAGCAGCTTAGTTGTCTTAACCGGGGAGCTGTTTTTT.

The chain recombines TRBV29-1 with TRBJ2-4; D is perhaps TRBD1 (6 bases). Trimming removed 6 bases from V and 10 bases from J, with 16 bases in between. Looked up from germline, CDR1 is SQVTM and CDR2 is ANQGSEA. The CDR3 is 12 residues long. CDR3 nucleotide sequence: TGCAGCGTCGCCGGGACACACACTATTCAGTACTTC. This sequence encodes CSVAGTHTIQYF.

The rearrangement joins TRBV11-2 to TRBJ2-2, with 10 bases aligning to TRBD1. The V and J ends lost 4 bases and 4 bases, in that order; junction bases with no gene match: 9. The CDR3 runs to 17 residues. The germline CDR1 and CDR2 sequences are SGHAT and FQNNGV. In nucleotides, the CDR3 is TGTGCCAGCAGCTCCCGGACAGGGGGGTCCCCCACCGGGGAGCTGTTTTTT. Its translation is CASSSRTGGSPTGELFF.

The count of this clone is one. The rearrangement joins TRBV11-2 to TRBJ1-2, with TRBD1 matching over 9 bases. V was clipped by 0 bases and J by 3 bases; unmatched bases: 5. The CDR3 covers 16 residues. From germline, CDR1 is SGHAT and CDR2 FQNNGV. The CDR3: CASSLDPTGGYYGYTF. The DNA for the CDR3 is TGTGCCAGCAGCTTAGATCCCACAGGGGGCTACTATGGCTACACCTTC.

The chain has TRBV24-1 and TRBJ2-1, with 10 bases that match TRBD2. Germline V gives CDR1 KGHDR, CDR2 SFDVKD. The ends lost 4 bases at V and 8 bases at J; junction bases unmatched: 16. The length of the CDR3 is 18 residues. Here the CDR3 reads CATSDPRLAGAFLDEQFF. Here the CDR3 DNA reads TGTGCCACCAGTGACCCACGGCTAGCGGGAGCCTTTCTCGATGAGCAGTTCTTC.